This T cell receptor beta chain was recorded in a study of CD8 T cells in Susac syndrome. Findings and caveats of the study: It was acknowledged by the study that relatively few individuals were included in its TCR sequencing and HLA analysis.

Sequencing of TCR beta was performed on blood CD8+ T cells and on blood CD4+ T cells. The CD8+ and CD4+ T cells were negatively isolated, with the TEMRA cells enriched by FACS. Note on this clonotype: Antigen: not known.

Reverse transcription of about 0.5 to 1 ug RNA was carried out with random hexamers. TCR beta CDR3 was amplified by immunoSEQ covering 54 Vbeta and 13 Jbeta. MiXCR, run by TCRdb on the immunoSEQ multiplex PCR reads, gives a single entry per CDR3 protein. Here the sample spans 190,000 or so distinct CDR3 sequences, more than 90% being singletons. Germline V lookup: CDR1 SGDLS, CDR2 YYNGEE. The CDR3 is 13 residues long. Trimming left V 3 bases short and J 4 bases short, with 8 bases between. The rearrangement uses TRBV9 and TRBJ1-3; D is ambiguous. Sequenced: CD4+ T cells from PBMCs. The source is a human donor with multiple sclerosis. The CDR3 bases are TGTGCCAGCAGCGCCGAGAGGGGAAACACCATATATTTT. It encodes CASSAERGNTIYF.